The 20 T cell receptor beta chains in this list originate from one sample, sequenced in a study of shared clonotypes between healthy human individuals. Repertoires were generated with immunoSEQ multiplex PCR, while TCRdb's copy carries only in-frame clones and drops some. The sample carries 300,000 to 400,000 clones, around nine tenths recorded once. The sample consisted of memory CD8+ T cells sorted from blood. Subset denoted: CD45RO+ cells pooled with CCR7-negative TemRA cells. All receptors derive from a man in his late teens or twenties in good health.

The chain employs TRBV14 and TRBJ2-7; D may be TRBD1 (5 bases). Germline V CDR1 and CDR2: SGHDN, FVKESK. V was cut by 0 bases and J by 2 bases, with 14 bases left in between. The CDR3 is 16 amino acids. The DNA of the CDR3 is TGTGCCAGCAGCCAAGATTTGGCGTACAGGCCCTACGAGCAGTACTTC. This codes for CASSQDLAYRPYEQYF.

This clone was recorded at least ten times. The CDR3 here is CASRGEGGVYGYTF. The CDR3 DNA is TGTGCCAGCAGAGGGGAGGGCGGGGTTTATGGCTACACCTTC. The rearrangement uses TRBV6-1 and TRBJ1-2; maybe TRBD1 (5 bases). Between the trimmed V and J ends, which lost 6 bases and 5 bases, there was a span of 16 bases. CDR1 and CDR2 (germline): MNHNS, SASEGT. CDR3 size: 14 residues.

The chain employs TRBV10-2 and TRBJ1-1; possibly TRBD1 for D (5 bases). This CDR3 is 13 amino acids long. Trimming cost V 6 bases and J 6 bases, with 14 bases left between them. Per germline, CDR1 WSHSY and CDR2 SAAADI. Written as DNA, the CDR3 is TGCGCCAGCAGAGACGGGGGTTTGGCTGAAGCTTTCTTT. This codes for CASRDGGLAEAFF.

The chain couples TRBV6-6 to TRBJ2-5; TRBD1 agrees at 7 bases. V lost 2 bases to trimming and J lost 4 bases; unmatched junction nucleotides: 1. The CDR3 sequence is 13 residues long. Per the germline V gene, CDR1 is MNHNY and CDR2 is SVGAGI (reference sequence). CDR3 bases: TGTGCCAGCAGTTACAGGGGGCTAGAGACCCAGTACTTC. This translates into CASSYRGLETQYF.

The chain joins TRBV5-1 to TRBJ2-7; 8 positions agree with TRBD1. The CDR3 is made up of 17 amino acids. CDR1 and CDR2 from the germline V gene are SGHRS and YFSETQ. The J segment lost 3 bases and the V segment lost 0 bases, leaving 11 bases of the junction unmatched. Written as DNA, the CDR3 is TGCGCCAGCAGCTTGGGACAGGGGCAAAAGGGGGTCTACGAGCAGTACTTC. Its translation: CASSLGQGQKGVYEQYF.

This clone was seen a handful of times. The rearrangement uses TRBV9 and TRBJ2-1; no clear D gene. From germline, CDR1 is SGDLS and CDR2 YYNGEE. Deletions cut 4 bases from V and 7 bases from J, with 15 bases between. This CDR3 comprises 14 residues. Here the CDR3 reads CASSTDLGLNEQFF. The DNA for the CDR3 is TGTGCCAGCAGCACAGACCTAGGCTTGAATGAGCAGTTCTTC.

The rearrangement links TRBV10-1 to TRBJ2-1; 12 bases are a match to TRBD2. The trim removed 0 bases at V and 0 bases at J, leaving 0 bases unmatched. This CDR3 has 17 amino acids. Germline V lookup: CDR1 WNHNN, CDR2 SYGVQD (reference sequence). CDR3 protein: CASSESTSGSSYNEQFF. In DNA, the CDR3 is TGCGCCAGCAGTGAGTCGACTAGCGGGAGCTCCTACAATGAGCAGTTCTTC.

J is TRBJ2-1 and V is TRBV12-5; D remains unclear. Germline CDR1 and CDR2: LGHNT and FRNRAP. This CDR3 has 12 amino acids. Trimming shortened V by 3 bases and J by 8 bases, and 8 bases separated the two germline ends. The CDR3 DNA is TGTGCTAGTGGTTTCGCGTGGGATGAGCAGTTCTTC. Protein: CASGFAWDEQFF.

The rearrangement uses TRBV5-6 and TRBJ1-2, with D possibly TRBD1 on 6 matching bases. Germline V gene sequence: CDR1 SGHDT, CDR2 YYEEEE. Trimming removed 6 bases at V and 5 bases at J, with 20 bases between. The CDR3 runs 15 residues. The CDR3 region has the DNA TGTGCCAGCACCATGGAGGGGGAGGCCCCTTATGGCTACACCTTC. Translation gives CASTMEGEAPYGYTF.

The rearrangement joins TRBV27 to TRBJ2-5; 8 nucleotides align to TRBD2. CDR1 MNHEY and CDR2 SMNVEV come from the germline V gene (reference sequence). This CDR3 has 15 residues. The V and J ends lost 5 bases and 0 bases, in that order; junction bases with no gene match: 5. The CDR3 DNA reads TGTGCCAGCAGTCGGCGACTAGCGTACCAAGAGACCCAGTACTTC. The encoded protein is CASSRRLAYQETQYF.

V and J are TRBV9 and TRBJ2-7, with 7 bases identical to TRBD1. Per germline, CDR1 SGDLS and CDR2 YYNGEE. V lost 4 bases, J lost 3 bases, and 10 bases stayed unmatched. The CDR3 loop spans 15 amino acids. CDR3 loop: CASSPQGDPFYEQYF. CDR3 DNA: TGTGCCAGCAGCCCCCAGGGGGACCCATTCTACGAGCAGTACTTC. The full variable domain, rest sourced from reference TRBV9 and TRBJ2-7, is DSGVTQTPKHLITATGQRVTLRCSPRSGDLSVYWYQQSLDQGLQFLIQYYNGEERAKGNILERFSAQQFPDLHSELNLSSLELGDSALYFCASSPQGDPFYEQYFGPGTRLTVT.

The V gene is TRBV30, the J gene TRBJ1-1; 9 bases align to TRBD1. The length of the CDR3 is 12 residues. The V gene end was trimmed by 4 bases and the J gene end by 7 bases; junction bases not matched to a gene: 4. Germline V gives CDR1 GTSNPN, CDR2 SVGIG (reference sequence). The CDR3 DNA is TGTGCCTGGATACAGGGGGCTAATGAAGCTTTCTTT. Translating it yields CAWIQGANEAFF.

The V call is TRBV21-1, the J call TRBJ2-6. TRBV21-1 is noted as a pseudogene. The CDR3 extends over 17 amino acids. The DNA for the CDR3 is TGTGCCAGCAGCAAAGGGGGGAGCGGCTCTGGGGCCAACGTCCTGACTTTC. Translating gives CASSKGGSGSGANVLTF.

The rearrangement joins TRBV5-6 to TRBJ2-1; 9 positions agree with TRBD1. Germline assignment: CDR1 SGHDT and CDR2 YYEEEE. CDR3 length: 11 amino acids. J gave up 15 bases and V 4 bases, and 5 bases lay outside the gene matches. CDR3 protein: CASSGGQGPFF. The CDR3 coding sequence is TGTGCCAGCAGCGGGGGACAGGGTCCGTTCTTC.

This CDR3 reads CASSFGTGTYGYTF. The CDR3 DNA is TGTGCCAGCAGCTTTGGGACAGGGACATATGGCTACACCTTC. J is TRBJ1-2 and V is TRBV5-6; 9 bases match TRBD1. Looked up from germline, CDR1 is SGHDT and CDR2 is YYEEEE. J gave up 5 bases and V 2 bases, and 4 bases lay outside the gene matches. The CDR3 loop spans 14 amino acids.

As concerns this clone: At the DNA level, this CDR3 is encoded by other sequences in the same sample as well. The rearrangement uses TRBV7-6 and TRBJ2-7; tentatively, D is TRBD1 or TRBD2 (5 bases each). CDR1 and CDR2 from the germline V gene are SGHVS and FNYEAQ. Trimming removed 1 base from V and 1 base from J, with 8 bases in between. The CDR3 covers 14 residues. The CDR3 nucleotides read TGTGCCAGCAGCTTAGGGGACGGGTCCTACGAGCAGTACTTC. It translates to CASSLGDGSYEQYF. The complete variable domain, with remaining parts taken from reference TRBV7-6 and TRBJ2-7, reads GAGVSQSPRYKVTKRGQDVALRCDPISGHVSLYWYRQALGQGPEFLTYFNYEAQQDKSGLPNDRFSAERPEGSISTLTIQRTEQRDSAMYRCASSLGDGSYEQYFGPGTRLTVT.

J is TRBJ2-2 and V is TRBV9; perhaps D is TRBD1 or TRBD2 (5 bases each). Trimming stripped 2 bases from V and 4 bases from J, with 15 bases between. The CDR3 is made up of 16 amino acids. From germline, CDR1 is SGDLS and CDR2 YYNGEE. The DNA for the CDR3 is TGTGCCAGCAGCGTTCAGGGAGCCATCCCCACCGGGGAGCTGTTTTTT. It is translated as CASSVQGAIPTGELFF.

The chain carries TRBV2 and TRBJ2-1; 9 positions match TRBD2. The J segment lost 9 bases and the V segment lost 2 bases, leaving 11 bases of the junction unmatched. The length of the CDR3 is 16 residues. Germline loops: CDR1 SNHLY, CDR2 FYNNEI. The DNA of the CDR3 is TGTGCCAGCAGTGAATTTCGTCGAGCGGGAGGTTTTGAGCAGTTCTTC. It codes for CASSEFRRAGGFEQFF.

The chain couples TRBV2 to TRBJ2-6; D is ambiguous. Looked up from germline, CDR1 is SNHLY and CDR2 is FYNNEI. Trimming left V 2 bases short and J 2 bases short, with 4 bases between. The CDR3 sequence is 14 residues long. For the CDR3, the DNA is TGTGCCAGCAGTGAATGGGCTGGGGCCAACGTCCTGACTTTC. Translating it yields CASSEWAGANVLTF.

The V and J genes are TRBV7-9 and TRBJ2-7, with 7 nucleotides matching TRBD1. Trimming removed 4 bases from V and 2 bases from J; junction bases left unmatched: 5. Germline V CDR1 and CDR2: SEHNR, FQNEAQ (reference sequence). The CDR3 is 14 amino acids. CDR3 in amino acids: CASSSRDSAYEQYF. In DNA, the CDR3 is TGTGCCAGCAGCTCACGGGACAGCGCCTACGAGCAGTACTTC.